Presented here are 5 T cell receptor beta chains from one specimen sequenced in a study of identical twins. TCRdb re-analysed the 5' RACE reads in MiXCR, keeping a single row per CDR3 protein. The sample lists hundreds of thousands of distinct CDR3 sequences, more than 13% occurring once. Sequenced input: memory (CD45RO+) T cells sorted from blood. The receptors stem from a woman aged 18-29 years in good health.

This clonotype was counted a few times. This chain connects TRBV30 to TRBJ2-1; tentatively, D is TRBD2 (5 bases). The CDR3 sequence is 14 residues long. Germline loops: CDR1 GTSNPN, CDR2 SVGIG (reference sequence). Trimming left V 2 bases short and J 3 bases short, with 11 bases between. DNA for the CDR3: TGTGCCTGGAGTAGCGAGGGAAACTACAATGAGCAGTTCTTC. It translates to CAWSSEGNYNEQFF.

The V and J genes are TRBV2 and TRBJ2-5; TRBD1 agrees at 7 bases. The CDR3 sequence is 15 residues long. Germline V CDR1 and CDR2: SNHLY, FYNNEI. Trimming at V came to 3 bases and at J to 0 bases, leaving 4 bases not matched to a gene. The chain's CDR3 is CASSDRTGYQETQYF. The CDR3 nucleotides read TGTGCCAGCAGTGATAGGACAGGCTACCAAGAGACCCAGTACTTC.

This clonotype was recorded a few times. The chain couples TRBV9 to TRBJ2-5, with unresolved D. The CDR3 is made up of 13 amino acids. V was trimmed by 0 bases and J by 5 bases, leaving 8 bases between them. The V gene's germline CDR1 is SGDLS and CDR2 YYNGEE. The CDR3 protein is CASSVAPRETQYF. The CDR3 nucleotides are TGTGCCAGCAGCGTAGCTCCTAGGGAGACCCAGTACTTC. The whole variable domain, remainder taken from reference TRBV9 and TRBJ2-5, is DSGVTQTPKHLITATGQRVTLRCSPRSGDLSVYWYQQSLDQGLQFLIQYYNGEERAKGNILERFSAQQFPDLHSELNLSSLELGDSALYFCASSVAPRETQYFGPGTRLLVL.

V gene TRBV6-6 combines with J gene TRBJ2-3, with D possibly matching TRBD1 (6 bases). Germline V lookup: CDR1 MNHNY, CDR2 SVGAGI (reference sequence). The CDR3 totals 12 residues. Trimming removed 7 bases at V and 6 bases at J, with 11 bases between. Here the CDR3 reads CASTRTADTQYF. The DNA of the CDR3 is TGTGCCAGCACCAGGACAGCTGATACGCAGTATTTT.

This clonotype was observed a few times. The chain couples TRBV10-3 to TRBJ2-3, with 10 bases lining up with TRBD1. CDR3 length: 16 residues. Germline V CDR1 and CDR2: ENHRY, SYGVKD. With V trimmed by 4 bases and J by 6 bases, 10 bases remained unmatched. The chain's CDR3 is CAISGSRQGASDTQYF. As DNA, the CDR3 is TGTGCCATCAGTGGGTCCCGACAGGGGGCCTCGGATACGCAGTATTTT.